This T cell receptor beta chain was obtained from a study of metastatic and nonmetastatic thyroid tumors. The sample holds many counts of this clone. This CDR3 spans 14 amino acids. CDR1 is SGHRS, CDR2 YFSETQ, per germline. V was pared by 2 bases and J by 9 bases, with 7 bases of the junction left unmatched. MiXCR re-clonotyped the PCR reads for TCRdb. The table lists about 35,000 clones, 29% of them singletons. Thyroid surgery had not been preceded by any treatment in any patient. This rearrangement joins TRBV5-1 to TRBJ2-1, with TRBD2 identical over 8 bases. The receptor's source is a female donor with papillary thyroid cancer or a benign thyroid nodule (not recorded which). Some clones in this sample may be carry-over from other donors' samples. The source material was blood. The CDR3, as DNA: TGCGCCAGCAGCTTAGTCGGGAGGGCGGCTGAGCAGTTCTTC. The encoded protein is CASSLVGRAAEQFF.